This T cell receptor (beta chain) emerged from a study of blood T cells in healthy people across ages. Using a J-beta primer mix together with a sample-barcoded 5' primer, a second PCR was run for roughly 7 to 12 cycles. MiXCR, run by TCRdb on the 5' RACE reads, gives a single entry per CDR3 protein. This sample yields about 830,000 distinct CDR3 sequences, of which more than 45% are seen a single time; 20% to 25% belongs to the top ten. V lost 4 bases and J lost 5; bases outside the gene matches: 6. CDR3 length: 14 residues. Per germline, CDR1 SGHVS and CDR2 FQNEAQ. Sequencing was done on a sample of blood. V gene TRBV7-8 combines with J gene TRBJ1-2, with 8 nucleotides matching TRBD1. This receptor was identified in a man aged 25-45 years in good health. The CDR3 sequence is CASSSQGALYGYTF. CDR3 coding DNA: TGTGCCAGCAGCTCGCAGGGGGCGCTTTATGGCTACACCTTC.